Each of the 13 T cell receptor beta chains below was sequenced from the same sample in a study of blood T cell repertoires in COVID-19. Sequencing was performed with immunoSEQ multiplex PCR; in TCRdb, only in-frame clones are kept and a portion is missing. Of fewer than 350,000 clones listed, approximately 91% were seen once; the top ten hold approximately 2.5%. Sequenced sample: PBMCs or T cells enriched from blood (not recorded which). These receptors were collected from a woman between 40 and 55 years old with acute COVID-19.

The rearrangement uses TRBV2 and TRBJ1-5; D gene unclear. V gave up 7 bases and J gave up 3 bases, with 7 bases separating them. The CDR3 consists of 12 residues. Germline V lookup: CDR1 SNHLY, CDR2 FYNNEI. The CDR3, as DNA: TGTGCCAGCAAGGGAGACAATCAGCCCCAGCATTTT. It is translated as CASKGDNQPQHF.

The V gene is TRBV27, the J gene TRBJ2-7; 9 bases map to TRBD1. From germline, CDR1 is MNHEY and CDR2 SMNVEV (reference sequence). The CDR3 extends over 15 amino acids. The V gene end was trimmed by 7 bases and the J gene end by 3 bases; junction bases not matched to a gene: 10. The CDR3 here is CASKFRDREIYEQYF. The CDR3, as DNA: TGTGCCAGCAAATTCCGGGACAGGGAAATCTACGAGCAGTACTTC.

This chain links TRBV6-5 with TRBJ1-6; D may be TRBD1 (6 bases). This CDR3 spans 14 amino acids. The V and J ends lost 6 bases and 7 bases respectively, with 13 bases between them. Germline CDR1 reads MNHEY; CDR2 reads SVGAGI. CDR3 nucleotides: TGTGCCAGCAGGAACAGGGAGACAAATTCACCCCTCCACTTT. Encoded protein: CASRNRETNSPLHF.

CDR3 region: CASSLAWAYGYTF. The CDR3, as DNA: TGCGCCAGCAGCTTGGCCTGGGCGTATGGCTACACCTTC. This chain connects TRBV5-1 to TRBJ1-2; D gene unclear. This CDR3 spans 13 amino acids. Germline CDR1 is SGHRS and CDR2 is YFSETQ. V was pared by 0 bases and J by 5 bases, with 8 bases between.

The CDR3 sequence is CASSLEQGSLIGGYTF. CDR3 bases: TGCGCCAGCAGCTTGGAGCAGGGTAGTTTGATAGGTGGCTACACCTTC. The genes are TRBV5-1 and TRBJ1-2, with TRBD1 as a possible D gene (5 bases). Trimming cost V 0 bases and J 7 bases, with 19 bases left between them. This CDR3 spans 16 amino acids. The germline V gene encodes CDR1 SGHRS and CDR2 YFSETQ.

The chain carries TRBV19 and TRBJ2-1; 10 nucleotides line up with TRBD2. V lost 9 bases, J lost 5 bases, and 4 bases stayed unmatched. The CDR3 runs 13 residues. The germline gives CDR1 LNHDA, CDR2 SQIVND (reference sequence). CDR3 residues: CASRGLAHNEQFF. The CDR3 DNA follows: TGTGCCAGCCGGGGACTAGCGCACAATGAGCAGTTCTTC.

The chain carries TRBV7-2 and TRBJ2-1; TRBD1 is a possible D gene (5 bases). CDR1 is SGHTA, CDR2 FQGNSA, per germline. This CDR3 spans 16 amino acids. V was cut by 2 bases and J by 6 bases, with 17 bases left in between. The CDR3 reads CASSLLTAPLGNEQFF. The CDR3 nucleotides are TGTGCCAGCAGCTTATTGACAGCACCCTTAGGCAATGAGCAGTTCTTC.

The genes are TRBV5-8 and TRBJ1-5, with 8 bases aligning to TRBD1. The CDR3 totals 17 residues. Germline CDR1 reads SGHTS; CDR2 reads YDEGEE. V gave up 1 base and J gave up 6 bases; unmatched junction bases: 12. The CDR3 region has the DNA TGTGCCAGCAGCTTGCGCGGGTGGACAGGGAGCGCTCAGCCCCAGCATTTT. It yields the protein CASSLRGWTGSAQPQHF.

The chain combines TRBV5-4 with TRBJ1-2; D possibly corresponds to TRBD1 (5 bases). The germline V gene encodes CDR1 SGHNT and CDR2 YYREEE (reference sequence). V was shortened by 5 bases and J by 1 base, with 12 bases between the two germline ends. The CDR3 spans 14 residues. The CDR3 sequence is CASRAWGGNYGYTF. The CDR3 bases are TGTGCCAGCAGAGCCTGGGGGGGTAACTATGGCTACACCTTC.

CDR3 amino acids: CASSFGGLRETQYF. Here the CDR3 DNA reads TGCGCCAGCAGCTTCGGGGGGCTGAGGGAGACCCAGTACTTC. The chain employs TRBV5-1 and TRBJ2-5, with D possibly matching TRBD2 (7 bases). Germline CDR1 reads SGHRS; CDR2 reads YFSETQ. The V end lost 2 bases, the J end lost 5 bases, and 13 bases lay between the germline ends. The CDR3 consists of 14 residues.

This clone has only a few counts. This chain uses TRBV11-2 with TRBJ2-1, with D tentatively TRBD2 (5 bases). This CDR3 comprises 12 residues. Germline CDR1 and CDR2: SGHAT and FQNNGV. V was shortened by 8 bases and J by 3 bases, with 8 bases between the two germline ends. This CDR3 reads CASEGNYNEQFF. DNA for the CDR3: TGTGCCAGCGAGGGCAACTACAATGAGCAGTTCTTC.

This rearrangement joins TRBV27 to TRBJ2-1; possibly TRBD1 for D (6 bases). The CDR3 contains 14 residues. Germline CDR1 is MNHEY and CDR2 is SMNVEV (reference sequence). V lost 4 bases, J lost 7 bases, and 14 bases lay in between. The CDR3 bases are TGTGCCAGCAGTTCACCGGGACACCTAAATGAGCAGTTCTTC. The encoded protein is CASSSPGHLNEQFF.

V usage is TRBV27 and J usage is TRBJ1-2; 7 bases line up with TRBD1. V lost 6 bases, J lost 2 bases, and 3 bases stayed unmatched. The CDR3 runs 13 residues. Germline loops: CDR1 MNHEY, CDR2 SMNVEV (reference sequence). CDR3 DNA: TGTGCCAGCAGGCCGGACAGGAACTATGGCTACACCTTC. Its translation is CASRPDRNYGYTF.